This entry lists 13 T cell receptor beta chains sequenced from one sample in a study of shared clonotypes between healthy human individuals. The method was immunoSEQ multiplex PCR; TCRdb's version includes in-frame clones alone and lacks a portion of them. There are about 2 million clones in the sample; about 95% occur only once, and 0.9% to 1.4% lies in the top ten. Selected positively for CCR7 and CD45RO-negative, naive CD8 cells excluded terminally differentiated effector memory CD45RA+ cells. Sequencing was performed on naive CD8+ T cells sorted from blood. The receptors derive from a man younger than 35 in good health.

The V and J genes are TRBV13 and TRBJ2-1, with TRBD2 identical over 9 bases. The trim removed 5 bases at V and 5 bases at J, leaving 7 bases unmatched. The CDR3 is made up of 15 amino acids. Germline V gene data show CDR1 as PRHDT and CDR2 as FYEKMQ (reference sequence). This CDR3 is CASSLRTSEDNEQFF. CDR3 bases: TGTGCCAGCAGCCTCCGGACTAGCGAAGACAATGAGCAGTTCTTC.

The rearrangement uses TRBV7-9 and TRBJ2-7; the D is unclear. V gave up 4 bases and J gave up 5 bases, with 15 bases separating them. CDR1 and CDR2 (germline): SEHNR, FQNEAQ (reference sequence). This CDR3 spans 14 amino acids. In DNA, the CDR3 is TGTGCCAGCAGCTCTACAGTCGCCAACCACGAGCAGTACTTC. This gives the protein CASSSTVANHEQYF.

About this clone: The junction differs from germline at one of its ends, possibly a read error. The chain links TRBV5-6 to TRBJ2-7; D possibly matches TRBD1 or TRBD2 (5 bases each). The length of the CDR3 is 13 residues. Germline-derived CDR1 and CDR2 are SGHDT and YYEEEE. The CDR3 reads CASSLGPNYEQYF. The CDR3 DNA reads as TGTGCCAGCAGTTTGGGACCAAACTACGAGCAGTACTTC. The full variable domain, with the rest looked up from reference TRBV5-6 and TRBJ2-7, is DAGVTQSPTHLIKTRGQQVTLRCSPKSGHDTVSWYQQALGQGPQFIFQYYEEEERQRGNFPDRFSGHQFPNYSSELNVNALLLGDSALYLCASSLGPNYEQYFGPGTRLTVT.

The DNA of the CDR3 is TGTGCCAGCGCTGACAGGGGCTACGAGCAGTACTTC. It yields the protein CASADRGYEQYF. The chain joins TRBV6-5 to TRBJ2-7; 8 positions match TRBD1. This CDR3 contains 12 residues. V was pared by 8 bases and J by 3 bases, with 3 bases of the junction left unmatched. In germline, CDR1 is MNHEY, CDR2 SVGAGI.

About this clone itself: At the DNA level, this CDR3 is encoded by other sequences in the same sample as well. This chain joins TRBV29-1 and TRBJ2-3, with D tentatively TRBD1 or TRBD2 (5 bases each). Germline V gives CDR1 SQVTM, CDR2 ANQGSEA. V lost 4 bases and J lost 1, with 9 bases in between. The CDR3 spans 13 residues. The CDR3 DNA sequence: TGCAGCGTTGCGGGACCAGGCACAGATACGCAGTATTTT. Its translation is CSVAGPGTDTQYF.

This clone was recorded a few times. The genes are TRBV4-1 and TRBJ1-6; D unclear. Trimming took 0 bases from V and 3 from J, leaving 15 bases between them. Germline CDR1 reads MGHRA; CDR2 reads YSYEKL. The CDR3 is made up of 18 amino acids. The CDR3 nucleotides are TGCGCCAGCAGCCAAGAACGGATAAAGGGAGACTATAATTCACCCCTCCACTTT. This gives the protein CASSQERIKGDYNSPLHF.

Turning to this clone: The same CDR3 also results from other DNA sequences found in this sample. The V gene is TRBV7-2, the J gene TRBJ2-7; D gene ambiguous. Germline V gives CDR1 SGHTA, CDR2 FQGNSA. Trimming took 1 base from V and 0 from J, leaving 4 bases between them. The length of the CDR3 is 13 residues. In nucleotides, the CDR3 is TGTGCCAGCAGCTTAGGCCTCTCCTACGAGCAGTACTTC. Protein: CASSLGLSYEQYF. Using reference TRBV7-2 and TRBJ2-7 for the parts outside the CDR3, the full variable domain is GAGVSQSPSNKVTEKGKDVELRCDPISGHTALYWYRQSLGQGLEFLIYFQGNSAPDKSGLPSDRFSAERTGGSVSTLTIQRTQQEDSAVYLCASSLGLSYEQYFGPGTRLTVT.

The chain links TRBV5-1 to TRBJ2-7, with D unresolved. The ends were cut back, 0 bases at V and 5 bases at J, with 12 bases in the middle. CDR3 length: 14 residues. From germline, CDR1 is SGHRS and CDR2 YFSETQ. In DNA, the CDR3 is TGCGCCAGCAGCTTGGGCAAGCTTCGGGACGAGCAGTACTTC. Its protein is CASSLGKLRDEQYF. The full variable domain, with the rest looked up from reference TRBV5-1 and TRBJ2-7, is KAGVTQTPRYLIKTRGQQVTLSCSPISGHRSVSWYQQTPGQGLQFLFEYFSETQRNKGNFPGRFSGRQFSNSRSEMNVSTLELGDSALYLCASSLGKLRDEQYFGPGTRLTVT.

The V and J genes are TRBV7-8 and TRBJ2-6; D assignment may be TRBD1 or TRBD2 (6 bases each). The CDR3 loop spans 17 amino acids. Between the trimmed V and J ends, which lost 4 bases and 2 bases, there was a span of 15 bases. The germline CDR1 and CDR2 sequences are SGHVS and FQNEAQ. The CDR3 is CASSSFGGLTGANVLTF. The CDR3, as DNA: TGTGCCAGCAGCTCGTTTGGGGGGCTTACTGGGGCCAACGTCCTGACTTTC.

This clone has only one observation. The junction departs from germline at one end; a sequencing error may be responsible. This chain joins TRBV7-2 and TRBJ2-7; weak D call: TRBD2 (5 bases). This CDR3 contains 14 residues. Germline V CDR1 and CDR2: SGHTA, FQGNSA. The DNA of the CDR3 is TGTGCCAGCAGCCTAGCCACCCTCTCCTACGAGCAGTACTTC. Residues: CASSLATLSYEQYF.

The rearrangement links TRBV5-1 to TRBJ2-3, with TRBD1 matching over 7 bases. Per the germline V gene, CDR1 is SGHRS and CDR2 is YFSETQ. CDR3 length equals 16 residues. V shed 0 bases and J 3 bases; nucleotides not matched to a gene: 7. The CDR3 reads CASSLDGTDRTDTQYF. The CDR3 region has the DNA TGCGCCAGCAGCTTGGATGGGACAGACCGGACAGATACGCAGTATTTT.

This rearrangement joins TRBV19 to TRBJ2-7; the match to TRBD1 covers 10 bases. The CDR3 consists of 15 residues. J gave up 4 bases and V 6 bases, and 9 bases lay outside the gene matches. From germline, CDR1 is LNHDA and CDR2 SQIVND (reference sequence). CDR3 residues: CASRTGGQGSYEQYF. CDR3 in DNA: TGTGCCAGTAGAACCGGGGGACAGGGGTCTTACGAGCAGTACTTC.

V is TRBV2 and J is TRBJ2-7; D unresolved. V was shortened by 1 base and J by 3 bases, with 13 bases between the two germline ends. The CDR3 loop spans 15 amino acids. Germline values: CDR1 SNHLY, CDR2 FYNNEI. CDR3 sequence reads: CASSEGSAPLYEQYF. CDR3 nucleotides: TGTGCCAGCAGTGAAGGGTCAGCCCCTCTCTACGAGCAGTACTTC.